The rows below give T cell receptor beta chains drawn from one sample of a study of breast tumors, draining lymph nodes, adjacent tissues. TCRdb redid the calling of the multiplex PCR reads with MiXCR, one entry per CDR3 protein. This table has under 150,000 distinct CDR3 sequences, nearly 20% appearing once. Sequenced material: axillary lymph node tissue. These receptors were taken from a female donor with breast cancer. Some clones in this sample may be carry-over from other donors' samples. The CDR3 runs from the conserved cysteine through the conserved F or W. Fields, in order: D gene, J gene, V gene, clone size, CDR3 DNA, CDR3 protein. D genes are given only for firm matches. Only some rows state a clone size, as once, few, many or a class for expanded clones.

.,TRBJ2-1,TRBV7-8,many,TGTGCCAGCAGCTTTCAACGCAACAACAATGAGCAGTTCTTC,CASSFQRNNNEQFF
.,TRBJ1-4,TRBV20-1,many,TGCAGTGCTAAGACGGCAGTCTTTGGTGAAAAACTGTTTTTT,CSAKTAVFGEKLFF
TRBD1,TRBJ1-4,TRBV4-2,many,TGTGCCAGCAGCCATTTAACAGGGGGCGAGATTGAAAAACTGTTTTTT,CASSHLTGGEIEKLFF
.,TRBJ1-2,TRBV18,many,TGTGCCAGCTCACCCGACGGCGGATACTATGGCTACACCTTC,CASSPDGGYYGYTF
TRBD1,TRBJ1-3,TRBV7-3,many,TGTGCCAGCAGCGTGGGACAGGGAAACACCATATATTTT,CASSVGQGNTIYF
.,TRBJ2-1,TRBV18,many,TGTGCCAGCTCAACCCTACGGAATGAGCAGTTCTTC,CASSTLRNEQFF
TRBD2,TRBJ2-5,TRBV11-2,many,TGTGCCAGCACTACTAGCGGGGGGGCCTGGGAGACCCAGTACTTC,CASTTSGGAWETQYF
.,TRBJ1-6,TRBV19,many,TGTGCCAGTAACCTAGCCGGGGGCGCGGCCTCACCCCTCCACTTT,CASNLAGGAASPLHF
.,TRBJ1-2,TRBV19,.,TGTGCCAGTAGTATAGGAGACCTCCGGCGCTACACCTTC,CASSIGDLRRYTF
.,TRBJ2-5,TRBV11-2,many,TGTGCCAGCAGCTTACTTCTTGTCCCTAGCGCAAAAGAGACCCAGTACTTC,CASSLLLVPSAKETQYF
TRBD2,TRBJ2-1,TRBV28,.,TGTGCCAGCAGTTTACTATTAGCGGGAGGGGATGAGCAGTTCTTC,CASSLLLAGGDEQFF
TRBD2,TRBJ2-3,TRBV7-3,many,TGTGCCAGCGCGGGGGTTGGGACAGATACGCAGTATTTT,CASAGVGTDTQYF
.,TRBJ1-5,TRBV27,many,TGTGCCAGCAGTCTAGGGGCCGTCAATCAGCCCCAGCATTTT,CASSLGAVNQPQHF
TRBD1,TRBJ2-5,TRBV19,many,TGTGCCAGTAGTATGTCCCGGACAGGGGGGTGGGAGACCCAGTACTTC,CASSMSRTGGWETQYF
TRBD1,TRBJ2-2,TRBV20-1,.,TGCAGTGCTAAGGGGGCGAGCACCGGGGAGCTGTTTTTT,CSAKGASTGELFF
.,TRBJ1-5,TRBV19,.,TGTGCCAGTAGGCAGGGAAGAGGGACCAATCAGCCCCAGCATTTT,CASRQGRGTNQPQHF
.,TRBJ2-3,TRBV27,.,TGTGCCAGCAGTTTATCCCCACAAGGAGATACGCAGTATTTT,CASSLSPQGDTQYF
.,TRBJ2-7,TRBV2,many,TGTGCCAGCAGTGAAGGCAGGGGTGGCGAGCAGTACTTC,CASSEGRGGEQYF
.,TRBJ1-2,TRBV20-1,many,TGCAGTGCTAGAATCAGAAACCGGGACATAAACTATGGCTACACCTTC,CSARIRNRDINYGYTF
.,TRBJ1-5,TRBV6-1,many,TGTGCCAGCAGTGAACGGTGGAATAGCAATCAGCCCCAGCATTTT,CASSERWNSNQPQHF
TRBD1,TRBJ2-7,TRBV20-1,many,TGCAGTGCCAGAATACTAACCGGGACAGGGGGTTACGAGCAGTACTTC,CSARILTGTGGYEQYF
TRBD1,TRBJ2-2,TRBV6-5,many,TGTGCCAGCAGTTACTCACCCGGGACAGTTGTCACCGGGGAGCTGTTTTTT,CASSYSPGTVVTGELFF
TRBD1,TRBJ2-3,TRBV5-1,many,TGCGCCAGCACCCCCCTCCTTCGACAGGGTGGGAGCACAGATACGCAGTATTTT,CASTPLLRQGGSTDTQYF
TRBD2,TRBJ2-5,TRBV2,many,TGTGCCAGCAGTGATCGTCTAGCGGGGGGGATGGAGACCCAGTACTTC,CASSDRLAGGMETQYF
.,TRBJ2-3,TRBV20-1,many,TGCAGTGCTACGAGAACAAGCACAGATACGCAGTATTTT,CSATRTSTDTQYF
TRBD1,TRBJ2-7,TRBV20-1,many,TGCAGTGCTAGGGGGACAGGGGGCATCGACGAGCAGTACTTC,CSARGTGGIDEQYF
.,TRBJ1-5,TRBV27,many,TGTGCCAGCAGTATAAGGGGGGGGTGGCAGCCCCAGCATTTT,CASSIRGGWQPQHF
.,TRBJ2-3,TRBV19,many,TGTGCCAGTAGCGGTGAGGTTGGAGATACGCAGTATTTT,CASSGEVGDTQYF
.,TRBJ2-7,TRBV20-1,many,TGCAGTGCTAGTGAAATCTACGAGCAGTACTTC,CSASEIYEQYF
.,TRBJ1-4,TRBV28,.,TGTGCCAGCAGAGAGGCCGGGACTAATGAAAAACTGTTTTTT,CASREAGTNEKLFF
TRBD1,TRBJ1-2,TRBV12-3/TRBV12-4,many,TGTGCCAGCAGCCGGACAGGGAACTATGGCTACACCTTC,CASSRTGNYGYTF
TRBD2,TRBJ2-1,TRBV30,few,TGTGCCTGGAGTCCCTTGGGACTAGCGGGAGCAACTAATGAGCAGTTCTTC,CAWSPLGLAGATNEQFF
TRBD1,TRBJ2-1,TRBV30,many,TGTGCCTGGAGGATGAGACAGGGCTCCTACAATGAGCAGTTCTTC,CAWRMRQGSYNEQFF
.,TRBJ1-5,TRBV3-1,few,TGTGCCAGCAGCCCCACCGAACGGGGGGCTGATCAGCCCCAGCATTTT,CASSPTERGADQPQHF
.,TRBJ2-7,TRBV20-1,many,TGCAGTGCCCCCCTGGGACGGTCCTACGAGCAGTACTTC,CSAPLGRSYEQYF
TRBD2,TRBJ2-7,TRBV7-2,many,TGTGCCAGCAGCTTAGTTGGTAGCGGGCCCTACGAGCAGTACTTC,CASSLVGSGPYEQYF
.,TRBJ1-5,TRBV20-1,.,TGCAGTGCCAATACAGGCGTGGGCAATCAGCCCCAGCATTTT,CSANTGVGNQPQHF
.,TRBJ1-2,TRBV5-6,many,TGTGCCAGCAGTCCGTCAAGGGTAGGGTATGGCTACACCTTC,CASSPSRVGYGYTF
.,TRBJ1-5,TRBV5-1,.,TGCGCCAGCAGCTACACTAGCAATCAGCCCCAGCATTTT,CASSYTSNQPQHF
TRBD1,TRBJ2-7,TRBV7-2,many,TGTGCCAGCAGAGATCGGGACAGAAGCTCCTACGAGCAGTACTTC,CASRDRDRSSYEQYF
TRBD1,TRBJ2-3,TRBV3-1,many,TGTGCCAGCAGCCCACGGGACAGGGGCACAGATACGCAGTATTTT,CASSPRDRGTDTQYF
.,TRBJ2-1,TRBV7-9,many,TGTGCCAGCAGCAGGGGGGGCAGGGTCCTTCATGAGCAGTTCTTC,CASSRGGRVLHEQFF
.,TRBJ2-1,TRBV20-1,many,TGCAGTGCCTACGGCCGTAGCTCCTACAATGAGCAGTTCTTC,CSAYGRSSYNEQFF
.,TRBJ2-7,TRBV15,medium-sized,TGTGCCACCAGCCAAGACTCGCCAGGGGAGCAGTACTTC,CATSQDSPGEQYF
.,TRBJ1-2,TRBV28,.,TGTGCCAGCAGTTATCAGCAGGGAGGGTATGGCTACACCTTC,CASSYQQGGYGYTF
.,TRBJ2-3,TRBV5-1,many,TGCGCCAGCAGCCCGCCGGGGCAGACCACAGATACGCAGTATTTT,CASSPPGQTTDTQYF
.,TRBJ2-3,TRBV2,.,TGTGCCAGCAGTGCACAGGAGCCCAATACGCAGTATTTT,CASSAQEPNTQYF
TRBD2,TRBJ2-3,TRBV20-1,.,TGCAGTGCCCCTCCCTTAGCGGGGGGGCATCGGGATGAGCAGTATTTT,CSAPPLAGGHRDEQYF